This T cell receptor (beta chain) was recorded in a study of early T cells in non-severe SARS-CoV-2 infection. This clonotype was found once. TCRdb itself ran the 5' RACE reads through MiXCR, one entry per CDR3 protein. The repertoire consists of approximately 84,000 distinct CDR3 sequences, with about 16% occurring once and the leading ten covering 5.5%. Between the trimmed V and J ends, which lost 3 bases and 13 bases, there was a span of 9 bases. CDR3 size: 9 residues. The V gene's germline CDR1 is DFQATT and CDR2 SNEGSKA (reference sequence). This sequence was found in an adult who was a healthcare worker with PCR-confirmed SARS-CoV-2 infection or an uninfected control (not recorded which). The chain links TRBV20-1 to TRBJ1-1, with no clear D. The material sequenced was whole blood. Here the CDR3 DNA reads TGCAGTGCTAGGGGGAAGGATTTCTTT. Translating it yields CSARGKDFF.